Following are 28 T cell receptor beta chains from one sample sequenced in a study of blood T cells in healthy people across ages. Next came a second PCR, run for about 6 to 11 cycles, which used a sample-barcoded 5' primer along with a J-beta primer mix. One entry per CDR3 protein, called by TCRdb with MiXCR from the 5' RACE reads. The sample has 1 million to 1.2 million distinct CDR3 sequences; around two fifths are singletons. Sequenced input: blood. These receptors were obtained from a man between 18 and 35 years old in good health.

The chain uses TRBV2 and TRBJ2-7; D possibly corresponds to TRBD2 (5 bases). The CDR3 has 14 amino acids. V dropped 3 bases and J dropped 4 bases, with 13 bases sitting between them. Per germline, CDR1 SNHLY and CDR2 FYNNEI. CDR3 sequence reads: CASSDGLLGYEQYF. The CDR3 coding sequence is TGTGCCAGCAGTGACGGACTCTTGGGATACGAGCAGTACTTC. The full variable domain, with the rest looked up from reference TRBV2 and TRBJ2-7, is EPEVTQTPSHQVTQMGQEVILRCVPISNHLYFYWYRQILGQKVEFLVSFYNNEISEKSEIFDDQFSVERPDGSNFTLKIRSTKLEDSAMYFCASSDGLLGYEQYFGPGTRLTVT.

The chain combines TRBV27 with TRBJ2-1; TRBD2 agrees at 7 bases. V lost 2 bases to trimming and J lost 5 bases; unmatched junction nucleotides: 18. CDR1 is MNHEY and CDR2 is SMNVEV in the germline V gene (reference sequence). CDR3 length equals 19 residues. CDR3 DNA: TGTGCCAGCAGTTTAGGGGGGGGTACCGGTCGGTTTGGTCACAATGAGCAGTTCTTC. It encodes CASSLGGGTGRFGHNEQFF.

This clonotype was picked up a small number of times. CDR3 nucleotides: TGTGCCAGCAGCTTTCAAGCATCCGAGACCCAGTACTTC. Its protein product is CASSFQASETQYF. This chain connects TRBV7-9 to TRBJ2-5; D is uncertain. Germline assignment: CDR1 SEHNR and CDR2 FQNEAQ (reference sequence). The CDR3 length is 13 residues. Trimming shortened V by 3 bases and J by 5 bases, and 10 bases separated the two germline ends.

This clonotype was seen more than once but under ten times. The chain carries TRBV9 and TRBJ2-1, with 11 positions matching TRBD2. The CDR3 is 16 amino acids. The trim removed 3 bases at V and 7 bases at J, leaving 9 bases unmatched. Germline V CDR1 and CDR2: SGDLS, YYNGEE. CDR3 sequence: CASSGRGTSGVNEQFF. CDR3 in DNA: TGTGCCAGCAGCGGTCGCGGGACTAGCGGCGTGAATGAGCAGTTCTTC.

With regard to this clonotype: A junction boundary mismatches the germline segment, possibly from a read error. The V gene is TRBV7-2, the J gene TRBJ2-3; D not certain. There are 13 residues in the CDR3. Germline values: CDR1 SGHTA, CDR2 FQGNSA. The CDR3 loop reads CAISLSSGDTQYF. The CDR3 DNA follows: TGTGCCATCAGCTTATCCTCCGGAGATACGCAGTATTTT.

This clonotype occurred many times. The chain links TRBV7-9 to TRBJ2-3; D is possibly TRBD1 (5 bases). Looked up from germline, CDR1 is SEHNR and CDR2 is FQNEAQ (reference sequence). CDR3 size: 15 residues. V was shortened by 4 bases and J by 0 bases, with 11 bases between the two germline ends. CDR3 in amino acids: CASSSTAASTDTQYF. The CDR3 region has the DNA TGTGCCAGCAGCTCGACAGCAGCTAGCACAGATACGCAGTATTTT.

There are a few counts of this clonotype. The rearrangement uses TRBV5-6 and TRBJ2-1; D may match TRBD1 or TRBD2 (5 bases each). V was shortened by 0 bases and J by 0 bases, with 10 bases between the two germline ends. Germline CDR1 and CDR2: SGHDT and YYEEEE. The CDR3 totals 16 residues. The CDR3 here is CASSLGTGHSYNEQFF. Here the CDR3 DNA reads TGTGCCAGCAGCTTGGGGACGGGGCACTCCTACAATGAGCAGTTCTTC.

The V gene is TRBV4-1, the J gene TRBJ1-1, with 7 bases aligning to TRBD1. V trimming: 5 bases; J trimming: 4 bases; junction bases outside the gene matches: 10. CDR3 length: 15 residues. The germline V gene has CDR1 MGHRA and CDR2 YSYEKL. CDR3 amino acids: CASSAGTVLFTEAFF. Here the CDR3 DNA reads TGCGCCAGCAGCGCCGGGACAGTTCTTTTCACTGAAGCTTTCTTT.

The rearrangement uses TRBV2 and TRBJ2-7; D may be TRBD2 (5 bases). CDR1 and CDR2 (germline): SNHLY, FYNNEI. The V end lost 6 bases, the J end lost 6 bases, and 15 bases lay between the germline ends. The CDR3 has 13 amino acids. The CDR3 DNA follows: TGTGCCAGCAGACTAGGACGGTTATCCGAGCAGTACTTC. Its translation is CASRLGRLSEQYF.

This clonotype showed up just a few times. The chain uses TRBV6-2 or TRBV6-3 and TRBJ2-1; weak D call: TRBD1 (5 bases). The V gene lost 0 bases and the J gene lost 5 bases, with 11 bases spanning the gap. This CDR3 is 15 amino acids long. The germline CDR1 and CDR2 sequences are MNHEY and SVGEGT. CDR3 DNA: TGTGCCAGCAGTTACTCGACCAGGGCCCACAATGAGCAGTTCTTC. Its translation is CASSYSTRAHNEQFF.

This rearrangement joins TRBV6-1 to TRBJ1-2; possibly TRBD1 for D (5 bases). Trimming cost V 3 bases and J 8 bases, with 19 bases left between them. Germline CDR1 and CDR2: MNHNS and SASEGT. This CDR3 has 15 amino acids. The CDR3 loop reads CASSDGTEKAYGYTF. CDR3 nucleotides: TGTGCCAGCAGTGATGGGACCGAGAAAGCCTACGGCTACACCTTC.

This clonotype has more than one count but fewer than ten. The CDR3 sequence: CASSPQGRGQNTDTQYF. Here the CDR3 DNA reads TGTGCCAGCAGCCCCCAGGGGAGGGGACAGAACACAGATACGCAGTATTTT. The genes are TRBV9 and TRBJ2-3, with D perhaps assigned TRBD1 or TRBD2 (7 bases each). The CDR3 is 17 residues long. Looked up from germline, CDR1 is SGDLS and CDR2 is YYNGEE. Trimming shortened V by 4 bases and J by 2 bases, and 20 bases separated the two germline ends.

This clonotype occurred a few times. The rearrangement joins TRBV6-1 to TRBJ2-7; D uncertain. Germline V CDR1 and CDR2: MNHNS, SASEGT. This CDR3 contains 17 residues. The V end was cut by 5 bases, the J end by 2 bases, with 22 bases between. CDR3 coding DNA: TGTGCCAGCAGTCAAACCTCGGACGGAACTGCAGCCTACGAGCAGTACTTC. Translating gives CASSQTSDGTAAYEQYF.

This clonotype was seen a few times. The rearrangement joins TRBV7-2 to TRBJ1-1, with D hard to call. V shed 5 bases and J shed 7 bases, with 11 bases lying between them. The CDR3 is 12 residues long. Germline loops: CDR1 SGHTA, CDR2 FQGNSA. This CDR3 is CASSPRSHEAFF. The CDR3 nucleotides are TGTGCCAGCAGCCCCCGGAGCCATGAAGCTTTCTTT. Based on the CDR3 plus reference TRBV7-2 and TRBJ1-1, the full variable domain is GAGVSQSPSNKVTEKGKDVELRCDPISGHTALYWYRQSLGQGLEFLIYFQGNSAPDKSGLPSDRFSAERTGGSVSTLTIQRTQQEDSAVYLCASSPRSHEAFFGQGTRLTVV.

This clonotype has more than one count but fewer than ten. The gene calls are TRBV2 and TRBJ1-1; D call uncertain. From germline, CDR1 is SNHLY and CDR2 FYNNEI. The CDR3 spans 12 residues. V lost 10 bases, J lost 1 base, and 10 bases lay in between. The chain's CDR3 is CAIIGRNTEAFF. In DNA form, the CDR3 reads TGTGCCATAATCGGACGGAACACTGAAGCTTTCTTT.

This clonotype has only a few counts. The rearrangement links TRBV12-3 or TRBV12-4 to TRBJ2-6; D remains unclear. Trimming took 10 bases from V and 1 from J, leaving 8 bases between them. The CDR3 runs to 13 residues. The CDR3 nucleotides are TGTGCCATACATGGGTCTGGGGCCAACGTCCTGACTTTC. Amino acid sequence: CAIHGSGANVLTF.

The gene calls are TRBV12-3 or TRBV12-4 and TRBJ1-2; tentative D call: TRBD1 (5 bases). V was shortened by 5 bases and J by 6 bases, with 16 bases between the two germline ends. This CDR3 has 14 amino acids. The CDR3 coding sequence is TGTGCCAGCAGTCCGGGGCTCAGAGGTGATGGCTACACCTTC. This sequence encodes CASSPGLRGDGYTF.

V usage is TRBV7-2 and J usage is TRBJ2-3; tentatively, D is TRBD1 or TRBD2 (6 bases each). With 1 base removed from V and 2 bases from J, the gap between germline ends came to 13 bases. Per the germline V gene, CDR1 is SGHTA and CDR2 is FQGNSA. The CDR3 loop spans 16 amino acids. CDR3 amino acids: CASSLVGGQITDTQYF. Written as DNA, the CDR3 is TGTGCCAGCAGCTTAGTCGGGGGCCAGATCACAGATACGCAGTATTTT.

This clonotype showed up just a few times. The chain is built from TRBV20-1 and TRBJ2-1; D is unresolved. Trimming removed 6 bases from V and 9 bases from J, with 12 bases in between. The germline V gene encodes CDR1 DFQATT and CDR2 SNEGSKA (reference sequence). The CDR3 loop spans 11 amino acids. Written as DNA, the CDR3 is TGCAGTGCCTCAGGAGTCGGTGAGCAGTTCTTC. It yields the protein CSASGVGEQFF.

This clonotype was recorded a few times. The rearrangement uses TRBV6-2 or TRBV6-3 and TRBJ1-2, with unresolved D. V shed 6 bases and J shed 2 bases, with 10 bases lying between them. This CDR3 comprises 13 residues. The germline V gene encodes CDR1 MNHEY and CDR2 SVGEGT. The CDR3 DNA is TGTGCCAGCAGGACCTCTGGGAACTATGGCTACACCTTC. This encodes CASRTSGNYGYTF.

This clonotype appeared a few times. This chain uses TRBV4-2 with TRBJ1-4, with TRBD1 matching over 8 bases. The V segment lost 0 bases and the J segment 6 bases; nucleotides outside the gene matches: 3. This CDR3 spans 15 amino acids. Germline V gene data show CDR1 as LGHNA and CDR2 as YNFKEQ. The CDR3 is CASSQESGGDEKLFF. The CDR3 nucleotides read TGTGCCAGCAGCCAAGAGTCAGGGGGCGATGAAAAACTGTTTTTT.

Only a few counts were recorded for this clonotype. The chain couples TRBV5-1 to TRBJ2-3; maybe TRBD2 (5 bases). CDR3 length equals 15 residues. In germline, CDR1 is SGHRS, CDR2 YFSETQ. V lost 0 bases, J lost 2 bases, and 10 bases lay in between. The CDR3 DNA reads as TGCGCCAGCAGCTTGGAGAGGGCCATCACAGATACGCAGTATTTT. Protein product: CASSLERAITDTQYF.

This clonotype turned up a few times. The chain has TRBV7-2 and TRBJ1-2; a possible D gene is TRBD1 (5 bases). The CDR3 covers 16 residues. Trimming took off 1 base at V and 1 base at J, with 13 bases between the two ends. Germline CDR1 reads SGHTA; CDR2 reads FQGNSA. Here the CDR3 reads CASSLVRGRVNYGYTF. The DNA of the CDR3 is TGTGCCAGCAGCTTAGTTCGGGGCAGGGTTAACTATGGCTACACCTTC.

V gene TRBV6-5 combines with J gene TRBJ2-1; D call uncertain. CDR1 is MNHEY, CDR2 SVGAGI, per germline. V was cut by 2 bases and J by 6 bases, with 8 bases left in between. The CDR3 totals 13 residues. The CDR3 reads CASSYGRSNEQFF. CDR3 coding DNA: TGTGCCAGCAGTTACGGTAGGAGCAATGAGCAGTTCTTC.

This rearrangement joins TRBV5-1 to TRBJ2-1; D could derive from TRBD1 or TRBD2 (5 bases each). This CDR3 spans 12 amino acids. From germline, CDR1 is SGHRS and CDR2 YFSETQ. V lost 7 bases, J lost 7 bases, and 12 bases lay in between. The CDR3 region has the DNA TGCGCCAGCGGGGACGGAATTAATGAGCAGTTCTTC. It specifies CASGDGINEQFF.

The J gene is TRBJ1-4, the V gene TRBV25-1; TRBD1 might be the D (6 bases). Germline V lookup: CDR1 MGHDK, CDR2 SYGVNS. The CDR3 consists of 15 residues. The V and J ends lost 1 base and 7 bases respectively, with 13 bases between them. The CDR3 DNA is TGTGCCAGCAGTGAATTCGGAGGGGGTACTGAAAAACTGTTTTTT. Translated: CASSEFGGGTEKLFF.

This clonotype came up many times. J is TRBJ2-3 and V is TRBV10-3; D not resolved. Trimming cost V 6 bases and J 5 bases, with 12 bases left between them. Germline V lookup: CDR1 ENHRY, CDR2 SYGVKD. The CDR3 loop spans 13 amino acids. The CDR3 loop is CAISRESGDTQYF. DNA of the CDR3: TGTGCCATCAGCCGAGAGAGTGGAGATACGCAGTATTTT.

The chain is built from TRBV5-1 and TRBJ2-5, with 7 nucleotides matching TRBD1. The length of the CDR3 is 14 residues. Trimming cost V 4 bases and J 0 bases; bases outside gene matches: 3. Germline V gene data show CDR1 as SGHRS and CDR2 as YFSETQ. The CDR3 DNA reads TGCGCCAGCAGCATAGGACAGGACCAAGAGACCCAGTACTTC. This sequence encodes CASSIGQDQETQYF.